Each of the 4 T cell receptor beta chains below was sequenced from the same sample in a study of blood T cell repertoires in COVID-19. Method: immunoSEQ multiplex PCR; TCRdb's copy keeps in-frame clones and lacks some. The table lists some 190,000 clones, about 83% of them singletons. Sequencing used peripheral blood. The receptors were gathered from a person in their 70s with COVID-19, enrolled during active disease.

This chain connects TRBV9 to TRBJ2-7; D is possibly TRBD1 (5 bases). The ends were cut back, 2 bases at V and 2 bases at J, with 11 bases in the middle. The CDR3 runs to 14 residues. Germline CDR1 SGDLS, CDR2 YYNGEE. This CDR3 reads CASSVGRIPYEQYF. Written as DNA, the CDR3 is TGTGCCAGCAGCGTGGGGCGCATCCCCTACGAGCAGTACTTC.

This clone was detected a few times. The chain employs TRBV4-1 and TRBJ2-3; 12 nucleotides match TRBD2. J gave up 6 bases and V 1 base, and 5 bases lay outside the gene matches. The CDR3 consists of 16 residues. CDR1 and CDR2 (germline): MGHRA, YSYEKL. CDR3 nucleotides: TGCGCCAGCAGCCAAGCGCCTAGCGGGAGGGCGGATACGCAGTATTTT. It is translated as CASSQAPSGRADTQYF.

The gene calls are TRBV27 and TRBJ1-2; no reliable D call. The CDR3 runs 15 residues. The V gene lost 8 bases and the J gene lost 4 bases, with 20 bases spanning the gap. Germline V gene lookup returns CDR1 MNHEY and CDR2 SMNVEV (reference sequence). CDR3 sequence reads: CASGRLDRFGYGYTF. The CDR3 DNA is TGTGCCAGCGGGAGACTGGACCGTTTTGGCTATGGCTACACCTTC.

This chain uses TRBV28 with TRBJ2-5; D is possibly TRBD1 (6 bases). V lost 7 bases and J 2 bases, leaving 14 bases between the germline ends. Germline V gene data show CDR1 as MDHEN and CDR2 as SYDVKM. This CDR3 comprises 14 residues. CDR3 amino acids: CASTYPGQQETQYF. The CDR3, as DNA: TGTGCCAGCACTTATCCCGGACAGCAAGAGACCCAGTACTTC.